The 21 T cell receptor beta chains reported below all come from one sample, sequenced in a study of cytomegalovirus exposure and HLA in healthy donors. Amplification used 60 Vbeta primers and 13 Jbeta primers. Assay used: immunoSEQ multiplex PCR; TCRdb lists only in-frame clones, some missing. The sample lists over 110,000 clones, around three quarters occurring once. The material sequenced was PBMCs. Source of these receptors: a woman younger than 35 in good health and CMV-seropositive.

The V and J genes are TRBV5-1 and TRBJ1-2; no reliable D call. Germline values: CDR1 SGHRS, CDR2 YFSETQ. The V end lost 5 bases, the J end lost 4 bases, and 15 bases lay between the germline ends. The CDR3 consists of 14 residues. The CDR3: CASSVAEPAYGYTF. CDR3 bases: TGCGCCAGCAGTGTAGCAGAACCTGCCTATGGCTACACCTTC.

The chain uses TRBV10-3 and TRBJ2-5, with D hard to call. The J call may not be correct, given that the DNA end is closer to TRBJ2-7. This CDR3 is built from 12 residues. Germline lookup yields CDR1 ENHRY and CDR2 SYGVKD. This CDR3 reads CAISESNYEQYF. CDR3 nucleotides: TGTGCCATCAGTGAGTCGAACTACGAGCAGTACTTC.

V is TRBV6-4 and J is TRBJ2-3, with 9 bases that match TRBD1. The CDR3 runs to 15 residues. Germline-derived CDR1 and CDR2 are MRHNA and SNTAGT. J was trimmed by 6 bases and V by 10 bases; bases with no gene match: 14. The chain's CDR3 is CAISLPGQGTDTQYF. DNA for the CDR3: TGTGCCATCTCCCTACCGGGACAGGGAACCGATACGCAGTATTTT.

This chain uses TRBV28 with TRBJ2-5; 8 bases are a match to TRBD2. CDR1 and CDR2 (germline): MDHEN, SYDVKM. The CDR3 extends over 13 amino acids. V lost 5 bases, J lost 10 bases, and 9 bases stayed unmatched. The CDR3, as DNA: TGTGCCAGCAGTCCACATGCGGGGGGTATCCAGTACTTC. Amino acids: CASSPHAGGIQYF.

The rearrangement links TRBV7-9 to TRBJ1-2; 7 bases are a match to TRBD1. The CDR3 covers 16 residues. Unmatched junction bases numbered 9, after V lost 5 bases and J lost 0 bases. Germline V gene lookup returns CDR1 SEHNR and CDR2 FQNEAQ (reference sequence). This CDR3 reads CASSPAQGPANYGYTF. The DNA of the CDR3 is TGTGCCAGCAGCCCAGCACAGGGGCCCGCTAACTATGGCTACACCTTC.

The V gene is TRBV4-1, the J gene TRBJ2-7, with a tentative D call TRBD2 (6 bases). The germline CDR1 and CDR2 sequences are MGHRA and YSYEKL. Trimming took 0 bases from V and 0 from J, leaving 9 bases between them. This CDR3 region has 15 residues. CDR3 amino acids: CASSQDSGGSYEQYF. The CDR3 region has the DNA TGCGCCAGCAGCCAAGATTCCGGGGGCTCCTACGAGCAGTACTTC.

This sequence joins TRBV5-4 and TRBJ1-1; tentative D call: TRBD1 (5 bases). With 4 bases removed from V and 3 bases from J, the gap between germline ends came to 10 bases. This CDR3 spans 13 amino acids. Per the germline V gene, CDR1 is SGHNT and CDR2 is YYREEE (reference sequence). The CDR3 DNA sequence: TGTGCCAGCAGCCGGGGGTTTGACACTGAAGCTTTCTTT. Protein: CASSRGFDTEAFF.

The chain is built from TRBV6-1 and TRBJ2-3; TRBD1 agrees at 7 bases. CDR1 and CDR2 (germline): MNHNS, SASEGT. V shed 8 bases and J 0 bases; nucleotides not matched to a gene: 8. The CDR3 length is 15 residues. In nucleotides, the CDR3 is TGTGCCAGCTCCGCCGGGACAGCCAGCACAGATACGCAGTATTTT. As protein: CASSAGTASTDTQYF.

V gene TRBV14 combines with J gene TRBJ1-1, with D unclear. CDR3 length: 15 residues. Germline CDR1 and CDR2: SGHDN and FVKESK. The V gene lost 5 bases and the J gene lost 0 bases, with 13 bases spanning the gap. The CDR3, as DNA: TGTGCCAGCAGCAATTTCGACATGATGAACACTGAAGCTTTCTTT. Translating gives CASSNFDMMNTEAFF.

The chain has TRBV10-1 and TRBJ2-3; a weak D match, TRBD2 (6 bases). This CDR3 region has 14 residues. Trimming removed 4 bases at V and 1 base at J, with 9 bases between. Germline lookup yields CDR1 WNHNN and CDR2 SYGVQD (reference sequence). Here the CDR3 DNA reads TGCGCCAGCAGTGGATGGGGGGGCACAGATACGCAGTATTTT. Its translation is CASSGWGGTDTQYF.

This chain joins TRBV29-1 and TRBJ2-3; D is perhaps TRBD2 (5 bases). Trimming removed 7 bases from V and 3 bases from J, with 14 bases in between. This CDR3 contains 13 residues. Germline CDR1 reads SQVTM; CDR2 reads ANQGSEA. The CDR3 nucleotides are TGCAGCGCTCGAGGGCAAAATACAGATACGCAGTATTTT. Its translation: CSARGQNTDTQYF.

The chain uses TRBV28 and TRBJ1-2; 9 nucleotides agree with TRBD1. This CDR3 is 16 amino acids long. Trimming removed 5 bases from V and 3 bases from J; junction bases left unmatched: 10. The germline V gene encodes CDR1 MDHEN and CDR2 SYDVKM. CDR3 sequence: CASSLTWTGEDYGYTF. DNA of the CDR3: TGTGCCAGCAGTCTAACTTGGACAGGGGAGGACTATGGCTACACCTTC.

This clone has only one observation. The rearrangement uses TRBV27 and TRBJ1-1, with a tentative D call TRBD1 (5 bases). This CDR3 is 14 amino acids long. The germline V and J ends were trimmed by 6 bases and 7 bases, with 18 bases remaining between them. The germline gives CDR1 MNHEY, CDR2 SMNVEV (reference sequence). The CDR3 here is CASSGQSHRNEAFF. The CDR3 nucleotides read TGTGCCAGCAGCGGACAATCCCATCGTAATGAAGCTTTCTTT.

The chain combines TRBV7-9 with TRBJ1-2; D uncertain. V was pared by 3 bases and J by 6 bases, with 8 bases between. Germline V gene lookup returns CDR1 SEHNR and CDR2 FQNEAQ (reference sequence). This CDR3 comprises 12 residues. As DNA, the CDR3 is TGTGCCAGCAGCTTTGGGGAGAATGGCTACACCTTC. Translated, it gives CASSFGENGYTF.

J is TRBJ2-7 and V is TRBV18, with D perhaps TRBD2 (6 bases). This CDR3 region has 13 residues. V lost 2 bases and J lost 5, with 10 bases in between. The V gene's germline CDR1 is KGHSH and CDR2 LQKENI. CDR3 sequence (DNA): TGTGCCAGCTCACCAGGCGGGGTCCACGAGCAGTACTTC. Protein product: CASSPGGVHEQYF.

The chain combines TRBV7-8 with TRBJ1-5; a weak D match, TRBD1 (5 bases). V lost 5 bases, J lost 4 bases, and 18 bases lay in between. The CDR3 runs to 16 residues. Looked up from germline, CDR1 is SGHVS and CDR2 is FQNEAQ. The CDR3 loop is CASSPDRNQGNQPQHF. CDR3 DNA sequence: TGTGCCAGCAGCCCGGATCGGAACCAGGGAAATCAGCCCCAGCATTTT.

This sequence joins TRBV6-1 and TRBJ1-1; D unclear. Germline CDR1 reads MNHNS; CDR2 reads SASEGT. V was clipped by 3 bases and J by 4 bases, with 9 bases between them. This CDR3 comprises 13 residues. CDR3 residues: CASSDRESTEAFF. CDR3 nucleotide sequence: TGTGCCAGCAGTGATAGGGAGAGCACTGAAGCTTTCTTT.

V usage is TRBV28 and J usage is TRBJ1-1; 7 nucleotides agree with TRBD1. The CDR3 spans 14 residues. Germline V gene sequence: CDR1 MDHEN, CDR2 SYDVKM. V was pared by 6 bases and J by 1 base, with 5 bases of the junction left unmatched. CDR3 in DNA: TGTGCCAGCAGATACAGGGGATCGAACACTGAAGCTTTCTTT. Its translation is CASRYRGSNTEAFF.

The chain carries TRBV10-3 and TRBJ2-5; D is undetermined. The germline CDR1 and CDR2 sequences are ENHRY and SYGVKD. V was clipped by 8 bases and J by 1 base, with 8 bases between them. This CDR3 has 12 residues. DNA of the CDR3: TGTGCCATCTCAAGAGTCCAAGAGACCCAGTACTTC. It yields the protein CAISRVQETQYF.

The rearrangement joins TRBV5-5 to TRBJ1-6, with no clear D. Looked up from germline, CDR1 is SGHKS and CDR2 is YYEKEE (reference sequence). CDR3 length equals 12 residues. Trimming removed 4 bases from V and 8 bases from J, with 7 bases in between. CDR3 in DNA: TGTGCCAGCAGCACTTTAGATTCACCCCTCCACTTT. Translation gives CASSTLDSPLHF.

This chain links TRBV6-5 with TRBJ1-1; D is possibly TRBD1 (6 bases). This CDR3 contains 15 residues. V gave up 0 bases and J gave up 6 bases, with 14 bases separating them. Germline V gene data show CDR1 as MNHEY and CDR2 as SVGAGI. The DNA of the CDR3 is TGTGCCAGCAGTTACTCCGGGACATCGAAGGCTGAAGCTTTCTTT. It yields the protein CASSYSGTSKAEAFF.